The entry that follows covers one T cell receptor (beta chain) sequence. Its antigen is still unknown. These data belong to a study of post-analysis software for immune sequencing data. Every TCR beta cDNA library bore unique molecular identifiers. TCRdb ran MiXCR on the PCR reads and lists one entry per CDR3 protein. The data hold about 430,000 distinct CDR3 sequences, with less than 40% observed a single time. Study-level points and caveats: The five TRBV segments detected at higher frequency in patients than in controls included TRBV5-6, TRBV5-1 and TRBV20-1. Controls had significantly higher normalized Chao1 diversity than multiple sclerosis patients.

Unmatched junction bases numbered 5, after V lost 2 bases and J lost 3 bases. This CDR3 contains 16 residues. Germline lookup yields CDR1 DFQATT and CDR2 SNEGSKA (reference sequence). Sample: blood. This clonotype was sampled from a girl aged 2-9 years with multiple sclerosis. This chain links TRBV20-1 with TRBJ2-1; 12 nucleotides agree with TRBD2. The CDR3 region has the DNA TGCAGTGCTAGACACCCGACTAGCGGGAGCTACAATGAGCAGTTCTTC. Translated, it gives CSARHPTSGSYNEQFF.